This T cell receptor (beta chain) emerged from a study of T cells in Graves' hyperthyroidism and ophthalmopathy. Authors of the study amplified TCR beta CDR3 regions from RNA transcripts. Carried out on the TCR CDR3, a first-round RT-PCR used the HTBI primer set. Each CDR3 protein gets one entry after TCRdb re-called the multiplex PCR reads with MiXCR. The data show a few hundred thousand distinct CDR3 sequences, more than 15% seen once. Each person with ophthalmopathy scored at least 3 on the Clinical Activity Score, reached NOSPECS grade 4 or higher, and had been ill under 3 months. The CDR3 is 13 residues long. Trimming stripped 4 bases from V and 2 bases from J, with 10 bases between. CDR1 and CDR2 (germline): SGHRS, YFSETQ.

This TCR came from a middle-aged woman with Graves' ophthalmopathy. Sequenced: blood. This chain uses TRBV5-1 with TRBJ2-7; D may be TRBD1 (6 bases). The CDR3 spells CASSVGQTYEQYF. The CDR3 bases are TGCGCCAGCAGCGTTGGACAGACCTACGAGCAGTACTTC.